This entry lists 2 T cell receptor beta chains sequenced from one sample in a study of OX40 agonist ivuxolimab in advanced cancers. Here immunoSEQ multiplex PCR was the method, and the copy in TCRdb shows in-frame clones only, minus some. The sample comprises 80,000 or so clones, 85% of which are singletons, and under 3% rests with the top ten. The material sequenced was CD4+ or CD8+ T cells sorted from blood, taken in a trial of the OX40 agonist ivuxolimab. Source of these receptors: an adult with an advanced solid tumor such as melanoma, head and neck, liver or kidney cancer.

The chain has TRBV7-9 and TRBJ1-2, with a weak D call TRBD1 (5 bases). The germline gives CDR1 SEHNR, CDR2 FQNEAQ (reference sequence). Trimming removed 5 bases at V and 4 bases at J, with 14 bases between. The CDR3 totals 14 residues. The CDR3 is CASSPSVRAYGYTF. The CDR3 DNA is TGTGCCAGCAGCCCCTCGGTCAGGGCCTATGGCTACACCTTC.

The rearrangement joins TRBV19 to TRBJ1-3, with 10 bases aligning to TRBD1. Trimming removed 4 bases from V and 0 bases from J; junction bases left unmatched: 6. The germline CDR1 and CDR2 sequences are LNHDA and SQIVND (reference sequence). The CDR3 is 17 amino acids. The CDR3 protein is CASSTRDRGPSGNTIYF. The CDR3 DNA is TGTGCCAGTAGTACCCGGGACAGGGGACCCTCTGGAAACACCATATATTTT.